A selection of T cell receptor beta chains follows, all from one sample in a study of T cells of healthy individuals. TCRdb reprocessed the 5' RACE reads via MiXCR and lists one record per CDR3 protein. The sample has approximately 89,000 distinct CDR3 sequences; approximately 4.7% are singletons. The receptors stem from a female donor in good health. The CDR3 runs from the conserved cysteine through the conserved F or W. The order of the fields is clone size, J gene, V gene, D gene, CDR3 DNA, CDR3 protein. The D gene is left open where the match is weak. Clone size is not always given. Where it is, it says once, few, many or a class for expanded clones.

few	TRBJ2-5	TRBV7-9	TRBD1	TGTGCCAGCAGCACGCAGGGACAGGCTAAGTGGACCCAGTACTTC	CASSTQGQAKWTQYF
many	TRBJ1-5	TRBV28	.	TGTGCCAGCAGTCGGCGAAGCAATCAGCCCCAGCATTTT	CASSRRSNQPQHF
many	TRBJ2-1	TRBV28	.	TGTGCCAGCAGTTTAGATAGCGGATTTTACAATGAGCAGTTCTTC	CASSLDSGFYNEQFF
many	TRBJ1-2	TRBV5-1	.	TGCGCCAGCAGCGAGGGAGTCGGCCGGTCTAACTATGGCTACACCTTC	CASSEGVGRSNYGYTF
few	TRBJ2-5	TRBV12-3/TRBV12-4	.	TGTGCCAGCAGTTTGACGGGGCCGGAGGAGACCCAGTACTTC	CASSLTGPEETQYF
many	TRBJ2-7	TRBV5-1	TRBD1	TGCGCCAGCAGCTTGGCCCCCCATGGGACAGGGGCAGGGGAGCAGTACTTC	CASSLAPHGTGAGEQYF
many	TRBJ2-7	TRBV29-1	.	TGCAGCGTTGAAGATCGTTACTACGAGCAGTACTTC	CSVEDRYYEQYF
many	TRBJ1-1	TRBV2	TRBD1	TGTGCCAGCACCGCGGGACAGGGGATCACTGAAGCTTTCTTT	CASTAGQGITEAFF
many	TRBJ1-2	TRBV5-6	.	TGTGCCAGCAGCCGGGCTGGCCGGGCGGACTATGGCTACACCTTC	CASSRAGRADYGYTF
.	TRBJ1-1	TRBV5-4	.	TGTGCCAGCAGCTTTAATAACGTGGCTGAAGCTTTCTTT	CASSFNNVAEAFF
many	TRBJ1-1	TRBV4-1	.	TGCGCCAGCAGCCGAGTTACGAACACTGAAGCTTTCTTT	CASSRVTNTEAFF
many	TRBJ1-6	TRBV30	TRBD1	TGTGCCTGGAGCCCCGCCGGGGACAGCCACTCACCCCTCCACTTT	CAWSPAGDSHSPLHF
once	TRBJ2-1	TRBV6-1	TRBD1	TGTGCCAGCAGAAACCGGGACAGGCGCGAGGGGCAGTTCTTC	CASRNRDRREGQFF
.	TRBJ1-4	TRBV7-9	.	TGTGCCAGCAGCTACCTCGGGGGGCGCGGTGAAAAACTGTTTTTT	CASSYLGGRGEKLFF
.	TRBJ1-1	TRBV12-3/TRBV12-4	TRBD1	TGTGCCAGCAGCGGGAGGACAGGAAGTATGAACACTGAAGCTTTCTTT	CASSGRTGSMNTEAFF
many	TRBJ2-2	TRBV29-1	.	TGCAGCGTTGAACTAGCGAACACCGGGGAGCTGTTTTTT	CSVELANTGELFF
many	TRBJ2-1	TRBV5-1	.	TGCGCCAGCAGCTTGGCCGCCGCCAATGAGCAGTTCTTC	CASSLAAANEQFF
.	TRBJ1-1	TRBV5-1	.	TGCGCCAGCAGCTTGTGGACAAAACGGGCTTTCTTT	CASSLWTKRAFF
few	TRBJ1-3	TRBV15	TRBD1	TGTGCCACCAGCACGGACAGGTTCACTGGAAACACCATATATTTT	CATSTDRFTGNTIYF
.	TRBJ1-1	TRBV6-2/TRBV6-3	.	TGTGCCAGCAGTTACGGGGGAGCCTCGAACACTGAAGCTTTCTTT	CASSYGGASNTEAFF
.	TRBJ1-4	TRBV7-9	.	TGTGCCAGCAGCCCATTAGTCGGCCGGGGGGGCCAGACTAATGAAAAACTGTTTTTT	CASSPLVGRGGQTNEKLFF
many	TRBJ2-7	TRBV7-2	TRBD2	TGTGCCAGCAGCTTAGCGCCTAGCGGGTTACCCTACGAGCAGTACTTC	CASSLAPSGLPYEQYF
.	TRBJ1-4	TRBV4-2	.	TGTGCCAGCAGCCAAGATATACTGCCCCAAAGGGCAACTAATGAAAAACTGTTTTTT	CASSQDILPQRATNEKLFF
many	TRBJ2-1	TRBV12-3/TRBV12-4	.	TGTGCCAGCAGTTTCGGACTCTACAATGAGCAGTTCTTC	CASSFGLYNEQFF
many	TRBJ2-7	TRBV20-1	TRBD2	TGCAGTGCCCCAGCCAGCGGGAGGGATTACTACGAGCAGTACTTC	CSAPASGRDYYEQYF
few	TRBJ1-5	TRBV12-3/TRBV12-4	.	TGTGCCAGCAGTTTAGAACAGCATAGCAATCAGCCCCAGCATTTT	CASSLEQHSNQPQHF
many	TRBJ2-1	TRBV9	.	TGTGCCAGCAGCGTTGGGTCTAACAATGAGCAGTTCTTC	CASSVGSNNEQFF
.	TRBJ1-1	TRBV9	.	TGTGCCAGCAGCGTAGGTCACGAGAGCACTGAAGCTTTCTTT	CASSVGHESTEAFF
many	TRBJ2-5	TRBV6-5	.	TGTGCCAGCAGCCGGACTCAGCAAGAGACCCAGTACTTC	CASSRTQQETQYF
.	TRBJ2-3	TRBV10-3	TRBD1	TGTGCCATCAGTGGCAGGGACAGGGGAGGCACAGATATGCAGTATTTT	CAISGRDRGGTDMQYF
many	TRBJ2-2	TRBV20-1	.	TGCAGTGCTAGAGATACGCTATCAAACACCGGGGAGCTGTTTTTT	CSARDTLSNTGELFF
few	TRBJ2-1	TRBV20-1	TRBD2	TGCAGTGCTAGAGGGGCGGGAGGGAGTAACGATGAGCAGTTCTTC	CSARGAGGSNDEQFF
.	TRBJ2-5	TRBV12-3/TRBV12-4	TRBD2	TGTGCCAGCAGTCTAGCGGGAGGGACGTACCAAGAGACCCAGTACTTC	CASSLAGGTYQETQYF
many	TRBJ1-2	TRBV28	.	TGTGCCAGCAGTTTTGTGGGGGGGTATGCTGGCTACACCTTC	CASSFVGGYAGYTF
many	TRBJ2-2	TRBV5-1	.	TGCGCCAGCAGCCCGGTGGGACTTAACACCGGGGAGCTGTTTTTT	CASSPVGLNTGELFF
many	TRBJ2-7	TRBV15	.	TGTGCCACTAACAGGGACTACTACGAGCAGTACTTC	CATNRDYYEQYF
many	TRBJ1-1	TRBV7-9	TRBD1	TGTGCCAGCAGCTTTCTTCCCACAGGGGCCAAGGATAGGACTGAAGCTTTCTTT	CASSFLPTGAKDRTEAFF
few	TRBJ2-3	TRBV7-2	TRBD2	TGTGCCAGCAGCTTCGGGACTAGCGGGCTCCTTGGGGGCACAGATACGCAGTATTTT	CASSFGTSGLLGGTDTQYF
.	TRBJ1-1	TRBV20-1	TRBD1	TGCAGTGCCGAACCAGGGGGCGCGGGCACTGAAGCTTTCTTT	CSAEPGGAGTEAFF
.	TRBJ2-1	TRBV28	.	TGTGCCACGGCGGTCCTCCTGGATGAGCAGTTCTTC	CATAVLLDEQFF
.	TRBJ1-3	TRBV7-9	.	TGCGACACCACAGGGAGTTCTGGAAACACCATATATTTT	CDTTGSSGNTIYF
.	TRBJ1-1	TRBV4-1	.	TGCGCCAGCAGTGAGGCGGGGAGGGGAACTGAAGCTTTCTTT	CASSEAGRGTEAFF
many	TRBJ2-1	TRBV20-1	.	TGCAGTGCTGCCCTCAAGAGATGGCCCTCCTACAATGAGCAGTTCTTC	CSAALKRWPSYNEQFF
many	TRBJ2-1	TRBV29-1	TRBD2	TGCAGCGTGGGACTAGCGGGGAGCTCCTACAATGAGCAGTTCTTC	CSVGLAGSSYNEQFF
.	TRBJ1-2	TRBV10-3	TRBD1	TGTGCCACCAAACCCGGAGAAGGGACAGGGGCCTCCCGGGGGGCCTATGGCTACACCTTC	CATKPGEGTGASRGAYGYTF
few	TRBJ2-5	TRBV25-1	.	TGTGCCAGCAGTGGAACAGGCCAAGAGACCCAGTACTTC	CASSGTGQETQYF
many	TRBJ1-4	TRBV27	.	TGTGCCAGCATGAGGGGTCCTAATGAAAAACTGTTTTTT	CASMRGPNEKLFF
few	TRBJ2-1	TRBV2	.	TGTGCCAGCAGTTTGACCTTGGCGGAGTTCTTC	CASSLTLAEFF
few	TRBJ1-4	TRBV7-8	TRBD1	TGTGCCAGCAGCAGATTAACAGGGGAGGAACTGTTTTTT	CASSRLTGEELFF
.	TRBJ1-2	TRBV9	TRBD1	TGTGCCAGCAGCGCGCCGGACCAGGGGGTCTATGGCTACACCTTC	CASSAPDQGVYGYTF
.	TRBJ2-3	TRBV28	TRBD2	TGTGCCAGCAAGACCTACCCGGGACTAGCGGCCAACACAGATACGCAGTATTTT	CASKTYPGLAANTDTQYF
.	TRBJ1-5	TRBV18	.	TGTGCCAGCTCACCAGGCGGTAATAGCAATCAGCCCCAGCATTTT	CASSPGGNSNQPQHF
many	TRBJ2-6	TRBV4-3	.	TGCGCCAGCAGCCAAGACCTGTGGATCCTCTCTGGGGCCAACGTCCTGACTTTC	CASSQDLWILSGANVLTF
few	TRBJ1-1	TRBV11-2	.	TGTGCCAGCAGCTTAGATCCCCTGGGGAGCACTGAAGCTTTCTTT	CASSLDPLGSTEAFF
.	TRBJ2-6	TRBV7-8	.	TGTGCCAGCAGCTTAGGTAGCCCTTATTCTGGGGCCAACGTCCTGACTTTC	CASSLGSPYSGANVLTF
many	TRBJ1-1	TRBV29-1	.	TGCAGCGTTGAAGCACGAGCCACTGAAGCTTTCTTT	CSVEARATEAFF
few	TRBJ2-3	TRBV7-2	.	TGTGCCAGCAGCTTAGTGGGGGGCCGCACAGATACGCAGTATTTT	CASSLVGGRTDTQYF
few	TRBJ1-1	TRBV27	.	TGTGCCAGCAGTTTATCCGGGGACACTGAAGCTTTCTTT	CASSLSGDTEAFF
.	TRBJ2-1	TRBV27	TRBD2	TGTGCCAGCAGGGGAATAGCGGGAGTAGGGAATGAGCAGTTCTTC	CASRGIAGVGNEQFF
many	TRBJ2-7	TRBV29-1	.	TGCAGCGTTAAGGACAGTGGCACGATGGAGCAGTACTTC	CSVKDSGTMEQYF